This T cell receptor (beta chain) was sequenced for a study of HIV-infected patients and healthy controls. All unsorted peripheral T cells were captured because whole blood was used without fractionation. An approximately 2.4 ml peripheral blood sample was taken for RNA. This clonotype has ten or more counts. The length of the CDR3 is 14 residues. CDR1 SGHAT and CDR2 FQNNGV come from the germline V gene. The V end was cut by 1 base, the J end by 11 bases, with 17 bases between. Approximately 500 ng RNA was reverse transcribed with alpha and beta constant-region primers. Using multiplexing indices, alpha and beta chain libraries were generated apart by chain-specific third strand synthesis. MiXCR was run by TCRdb on the 5' RACE reads, yielding one entry per CDR3 protein. The table shows about 9,100 distinct CDR3 sequences, with roughly 7% occurring only once.

Sequences were derived from blood, sampled before antiretroviral therapy. This TCR came from an adult with HIV infection. The chain couples TRBV11-2 to TRBJ1-1, with a possible D match to TRBD1 (6 bases). DNA of the CDR3: TGTGCCAGCAGCTTAGGGTGGAGGGACCAGGGGGCTTTCTTT. The encoded protein is CASSLGWRDQGAFF.